The rows below give T cell receptor beta chains drawn from one sample of a study of cytomegalovirus exposure and HLA in healthy donors. Repertoires were generated with immunoSEQ multiplex PCR, while TCRdb's copy carries only in-frame clones and drops some. This sample carries 50,000 to 65,000 clones, around 96% of them seen once, and the ten largest clones take 0.95% to 1.5%. Specimen: PBMCs. The receptors were sampled from a woman younger than 30 in good health and CMV-seronegative. CDR3s include the opening cysteine and the closing phenylalanine or tryptophan. The order of the fields is D gene, clone size, V gene, J gene, CDR3 length, CDR3 protein, CDR3 DNA. A D gene is named only where the DNA matches it firmly. Some rows have no size entry. The others give once, few or many, or a class for an expanded clone.

d_gene: .
abundance: .
v_gene: TRBV28
j_gene: TRBJ2-5
len: 16
CDR3aa: CASSLVYGGLQETQYF
CDR3nt: TGTGCCAGCAGTTTAGTTTACGGGGGACTCCAAGAGACCCAGTACTTC

d_gene: .
abundance: .
v_gene: TRBV5-4
j_gene: TRBJ2-1
len: 12
CDR3aa: CASSPTGNEQFF
CDR3nt: TGTGCCAGCAGCCCCACGGGCAATGAGCAGTTCTTC

d_gene: .
abundance: once
v_gene: TRBV7-9
j_gene: TRBJ1-5
len: 18
CDR3aa: CASSLAGRDDFGNQPQHF
CDR3nt: TGTGCCAGCAGCTTAGCGGGGAGGGACGATTTCGGCAATCAGCCCCAGCATTTT

d_gene: TRBD1
abundance: .
v_gene: TRBV27
j_gene: TRBJ2-1
len: 20
CDR3aa: CASSSLGGQDHLVNYNEQFF
CDR3nt: TGTGCCAGCAGTTCCTTGGGGGGACAGGACCACCTCGTTAACTACAATGAGCAGTTCTTC

d_gene: TRBD1
abundance: .
v_gene: TRBV7-8
j_gene: TRBJ2-2
len: 13
CDR3aa: CADGQGGTGELFF
CDR3nt: TGTGCTGACGGACAGGGGGGCACCGGGGAGCTGTTTTTT

d_gene: .
abundance: .
v_gene: TRBV5-4
j_gene: TRBJ1-2
len: 13
CDR3aa: CASSPAGDYGYTF
CDR3nt: TGTGCCAGCAGCCCGGCAGGGGATTATGGCTACACCTTC

d_gene: TRBD1
abundance: .
v_gene: TRBV5-1
j_gene: TRBJ2-7
len: 14
CDR3aa: CASSPIDRVNEQYF
CDR3nt: TGCGCCAGCAGCCCCATCGACAGGGTAAACGAGCAGTACTTC

d_gene: .
abundance: .
v_gene: TRBV11-2
j_gene: TRBJ2-7
len: 14
CDR3aa: CASKGGQSSYEQYF
CDR3nt: TGTGCCAGCAAGGGGGGGCAGAGCTCCTACGAGCAGTACTTC

d_gene: .
abundance: .
v_gene: TRBV11-2
j_gene: TRBJ2-3
len: 15
CDR3aa: CASSQGGQGTDTQYF
CDR3nt: TGTGCCAGCAGCCAGGGGGGCCAGGGTACAGATACGCAGTATTTT

d_gene: .
abundance: .
v_gene: TRBV5-8
j_gene: TRBJ1-1
len: 17
CDR3aa: CASSLAGFGGERTEAFF
CDR3nt: TGTGCCAGCAGCTTGGCCGGTTTTGGGGGGGAGAGGACTGAAGCTTTCTTT

d_gene: TRBD1
abundance: once
v_gene: TRBV9
j_gene: TRBJ1-1
len: 14
CDR3aa: CASSPDRGVTEAFF
CDR3nt: TGTGCCAGCAGCCCCGACAGGGGGGTGACTGAAGCTTTCTTT

d_gene: .
abundance: .
v_gene: TRBV6-1
j_gene: TRBJ2-7
len: 13
CDR3aa: CASSSGRSYEQYF
CDR3nt: TGTGCCAGCAGTTCGGGTCGCTCCTACGAGCAGTACTTC

d_gene: TRBD1
abundance: .
v_gene: TRBV14
j_gene: TRBJ1-4
len: 17
CDR3aa: CASSQGQGARGNEKLFF
CDR3nt: TGTGCCAGCAGCCAAGGCCAGGGGGCCCGGGGGAATGAAAAACTGTTTTTT

d_gene: .
abundance: .
v_gene: TRBV5-6
j_gene: TRBJ2-3
len: 12
CDR3aa: CASSLAGGAQYF
CDR3nt: TGTGCCAGCAGCTTGGCCGGAGGGGCGCAGTATTTT

d_gene: .
abundance: once
v_gene: TRBV15
j_gene: TRBJ1-2
len: 14
CDR3aa: CATSRDSAGYGYTF
CDR3nt: TGTGCCACCAGCAGAGATTCGGCAGGGTATGGCTACACCTTC

d_gene: .
abundance: .
v_gene: TRBV7-2
j_gene: TRBJ2-3
len: 15
CDR3aa: CASTRRMGGADTQYF
CDR3nt: TGTGCCAGCACCCGACGTATGGGGGGGGCCGATACGCAGTATTTT

d_gene: TRBD1
abundance: .
v_gene: TRBV28
j_gene: TRBJ1-1
len: 15
CDR3aa: CASSFGDSTNTEAFF
CDR3nt: TGTGCCAGCAGTTTCGGGGACAGCACGAACACTGAAGCTTTCTTT

d_gene: .
abundance: .
v_gene: TRBV6-4
j_gene: TRBJ2-3
len: 14
CDR3aa: CASSADEAVDTQYF
CDR3nt: TGTGCCAGCAGTGCGGATGAGGCCGTAGATACGCAGTATTTT

d_gene: TRBD1
abundance: .
v_gene: TRBV30
j_gene: TRBJ2-7
len: 12
CDR3aa: CAWGGQSWEQYF
CDR3nt: TGTGCCTGGGGGGGACAGTCCTGGGAGCAGTACTTC

d_gene: TRBD1
abundance: once
v_gene: TRBV7-2
j_gene: TRBJ1-2
len: 13
CDR3aa: CASSLGQGTGYTF
CDR3nt: TGTGCCAGCAGCTTAGGACAGGGGACTGGCTACACCTTC

d_gene: TRBD2
abundance: .
v_gene: TRBV5-1
j_gene: TRBJ2-1
len: 15
CDR3aa: CASSPESGGIHEQFF
CDR3nt: TGCGCCAGCAGCCCCGAATCGGGAGGAATTCATGAGCAGTTCTTC

d_gene: TRBD1
abundance: .
v_gene: TRBV9
j_gene: TRBJ1-3
len: 16
CDR3aa: CASSVTPSGGGNTIYF
CDR3nt: TGTGCCAGCAGCGTAACCCCCTCAGGGGGAGGAAACACCATATATTTT

d_gene: TRBD1
abundance: .
v_gene: TRBV4-2
j_gene: TRBJ2-7
len: 15
CDR3aa: CASSQDRTGGYEQYF
CDR3nt: TGTGCCAGCAGCCAAGATAGGACAGGGGGCTACGAGCAGTACTTC

d_gene: TRBD1
abundance: .
v_gene: TRBV18
j_gene: TRBJ2-2
len: 16
CDR3aa: CASSPMRQGSTGELFF
CDR3nt: TGTGCCAGCTCACCAATGCGACAGGGGTCTACCGGGGAGCTGTTTTTT

d_gene: TRBD2
abundance: once
v_gene: TRBV2
j_gene: TRBJ2-5
len: 16
CDR3aa: CASSPSGSNPRETQYF
CDR3nt: TGTGCCAGCAGCCCCAGCGGGAGCAACCCCAGGGAGACCCAGTACTTC

d_gene: .
abundance: .
v_gene: TRBV18
j_gene: TRBJ2-7
len: 14
CDR3aa: CASSPGGGDGEQYF
CDR3nt: TGTGCCAGCTCCCCGGGTGGCGGTGACGGCGAGCAGTACTTC

d_gene: TRBD1
abundance: .
v_gene: TRBV7-8
j_gene: TRBJ2-7
len: 12
CDR3aa: CASSWTGDEQYF
CDR3nt: TGTGCCAGCAGCTGGACAGGGGACGAGCAGTACTTC

d_gene: TRBD2
abundance: .
v_gene: TRBV19
j_gene: TRBJ2-7
len: 15
CDR3aa: CASSPSGKLYYEQYF
CDR3nt: TGTGCCAGTAGCCCTAGCGGAAAACTTTACTACGAGCAGTACTTC

d_gene: TRBD1
abundance: .
v_gene: TRBV25-1
j_gene: TRBJ2-2
len: 14
CDR3aa: CASTTGANTGELFF
CDR3nt: TGTGCCAGCACCACAGGGGCGAACACCGGGGAGCTGTTTTTT

d_gene: TRBD1
abundance: .
v_gene: TRBV4-3
j_gene: TRBJ2-2
len: 16
CDR3aa: CASSHETGGWTGELFF
CDR3nt: TGCGCCAGCAGCCACGAGACAGGGGGGTGGACCGGGGAGCTGTTTTTT

d_gene: .
abundance: .
v_gene: TRBV7-2
j_gene: TRBJ2-3
len: 12
CDR3aa: CASSPPLDTQYF
CDR3nt: TGTGCCAGCAGCCCCCCCTTAGATACGCAGTATTTT

d_gene: TRBD2
abundance: once
v_gene: TRBV7-9
j_gene: TRBJ2-4
len: 17
CDR3aa: CASSLAGSGSGKNIQYF
CDR3nt: TGTGCCAGCAGCTTAGCGGGTAGCGGGAGCGGCAAAAACATTCAGTACTTC

d_gene: .
abundance: .
v_gene: TRBV4-3
j_gene: TRBJ1-1
len: 15
CDR3aa: CASSQRGGSNTEAFF
CDR3nt: TGCGCCAGCAGCCAACGGGGCGGGAGTAACACTGAAGCTTTCTTT

d_gene: .
abundance: .
v_gene: TRBV6-5
j_gene: TRBJ2-1
len: 16
CDR3aa: CASSYKEGGAYNEQFF
CDR3nt: TGTGCCAGCAGTTACAAGGAGGGTGGGGCCTACAATGAGCAGTTCTTC

d_gene: .
abundance: .
v_gene: TRBV7-3
j_gene: TRBJ2-1
len: 15
CDR3aa: CASSLKVGLGNEQFF
CDR3nt: TGTGCCAGCAGCTTAAAGGTGGGCCTGGGTAATGAGCAGTTCTTC

d_gene: TRBD1
abundance: .
v_gene: TRBV7-3
j_gene: TRBJ2-1
len: 14
CDR3aa: CASSPRDSSNEQFF
CDR3nt: TGTGCCAGCAGCCCTCGGGACAGCTCCAATGAGCAGTTCTTC

d_gene: TRBD2
abundance: .
v_gene: TRBV5-6
j_gene: TRBJ2-7
len: 18
CDR3aa: CASSPTGTSGGAMREQYF
CDR3nt: TGTGCCAGCAGCCCGACCGGGACTAGCGGGGGGGCCATGCGCGAGCAGTACTTC